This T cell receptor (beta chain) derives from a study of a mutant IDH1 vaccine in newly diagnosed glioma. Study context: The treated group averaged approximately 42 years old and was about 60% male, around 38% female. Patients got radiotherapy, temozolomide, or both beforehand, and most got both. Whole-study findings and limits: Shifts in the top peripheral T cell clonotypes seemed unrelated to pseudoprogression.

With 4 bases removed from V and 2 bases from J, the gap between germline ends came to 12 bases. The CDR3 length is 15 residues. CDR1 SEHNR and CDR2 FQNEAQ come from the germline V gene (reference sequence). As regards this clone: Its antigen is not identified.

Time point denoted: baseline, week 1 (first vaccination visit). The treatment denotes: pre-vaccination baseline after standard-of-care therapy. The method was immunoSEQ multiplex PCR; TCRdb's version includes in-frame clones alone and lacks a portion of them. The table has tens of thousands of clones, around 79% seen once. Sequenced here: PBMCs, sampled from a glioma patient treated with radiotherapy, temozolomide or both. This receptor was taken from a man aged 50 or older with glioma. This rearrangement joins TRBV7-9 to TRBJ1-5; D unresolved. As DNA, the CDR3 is TGTGCCAGCAGCTCGACTGCCCAGGGCAATCAGCCCCAGCATTTT. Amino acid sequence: CASSSTAQGNQPQHF.